These 8 T cell receptor beta chains came from one sample sequenced in a study of blood T cells in healthy people across ages (dated by TCRdb to 2015 to 2017). To prepare the library, 5' RACE was applied. The instrument was an Illumina HiSeq 2500. A second PCR of about 7 to 12 cycles was performed with a sample-barcoded 5' primer and a J-beta primer mix. TCRdb itself trimmed the public reads at Q25 with fastp, ran MiXCR and retained productive beta chains. Rows matching on CDR3 protein sequence are summarized as one entry with the most common DNA and genes. This sample comprises hundreds of thousands of distinct CDR3 sequences, 25% to 30% of them detected only once. The ten largest make up roughly 17% of the sample. Material: blood. The receptor source for this set is an elderly woman in good health.

This clonotype has a handful of counts. A read error may be the cause here, since a much bigger clone is one base away. The chain combines TRBV4-3 with TRBJ1-5; perhaps TRBD1 as D (5 bases). The V end lost 0 bases, the J end lost 7 bases, and 7 bases lay between the germline ends. This CDR3 is built from 13 residues. CDR1 and CDR2 (germline): LGHNA, YSLEER. The CDR3 nucleotides read TGCGCCAGCAGCCAAGAGCAGGGACAGCCCCAGCATTTT. It yields the protein CASSQEQGQPQHF.

This clonotype was counted between two and nine times. This rearrangement joins TRBV20-1 to TRBJ1-1; no firm D call. The germline V and J ends were trimmed by 3 bases and 5 bases, with 19 bases remaining between them. CDR1 and CDR2 (germline): DFQATT, SNEGSKA (reference sequence). This CDR3 has 15 residues. The CDR3 reads CSARSHSEIWTEAFF. The DNA of the CDR3 is TGCAGTGCTAGGAGTCACTCGGAGATTTGGACTGAAGCTTTCTTT.

This clonotype has more than one count but fewer than ten. Since a much larger clone is just one base distant, this may be a read error. The chain combines TRBV12-3 or TRBV12-4 with TRBJ2-3; 8 nucleotides align to TRBD2. J was trimmed by 4 bases and V by 5 bases; bases with no gene match: 14. The CDR3 runs to 17 residues. In DNA form, the CDR3 reads TGTGCCAGCAGTCCGAGCGGGGGTCGAACTAGCGCAGATACGCAGTATTTT. This translates into CASSPSGGRTSADTQYF.

This clonotype was observed many times. The chain carries TRBV7-9 and TRBJ2-1; possible D gene TRBD1, 5 bases. The CDR3 consists of 15 residues. Between the trimmed V and J ends, which lost 1 base and 9 bases, there was a span of 16 bases. CDR1 and CDR2 from the germline V gene are SEHNR and FQNEAQ (reference sequence). CDR3 nucleotides: TGTGCCAGCAGCTTAGTTCTAACAGGAGCAAGTGAGCAGTTCTTC. Translated, it gives CASSLVLTGASEQFF.

This clonotype occurred a few times. The J gene is TRBJ2-1, the V gene TRBV3-1; possible D gene TRBD2, 6 bases. CDR1 is LGHDT, CDR2 YNNKEL, per germline (reference sequence). Trimming removed 4 bases at V and 2 bases at J, with 12 bases between. This CDR3 spans 15 amino acids. The CDR3 reads CASSPMGGAYNEQFF. The CDR3 DNA sequence: TGTGCCAGCAGCCCCATGGGCGGGGCCTACAATGAGCAGTTCTTC.

This clonotype was detected only once. The gene calls are TRBV6-5 and TRBJ1-2; a possible D gene is TRBD1 (5 bases). V lost 3 bases and J lost 2, with 10 bases in between. The germline V gene encodes CDR1 MNHEY and CDR2 SVGAGI. The CDR3 has 14 residues. This CDR3 reads CASSYNRRNYGYTF. The CDR3 nucleotides read TGTGCCAGCAGTTATAACAGGCGGAACTATGGCTACACCTTC.

The chain combines TRBV5-1 with TRBJ1-2; 9 bases map to TRBD1. The V gene's germline CDR1 is SGHRS and CDR2 YFSETQ. Germline trimming cut 4 bases from V and 8 bases from J; bases unmatched to any gene: 9. This CDR3 has 14 residues. The CDR3 DNA reads TGCGCCAGCAGCGGCGACGGGACAGGGATCGGCTACACCTTC. Protein: CASSGDGTGIGYTF.

This clonotype was seen only a few times. This may come from a read error, since a much larger clone is one base off. The genes are TRBV15 and TRBJ2-7; 13 bases are shared with TRBD2. Per the germline V gene, CDR1 is LNHNV and CDR2 is YYDKDF (reference sequence). This CDR3 is 17 amino acids long. Germline trimming cut 8 bases from V and 7 bases from J; bases unmatched to any gene: 17. The CDR3 sequence is CATLPGTSGATYNEQYF. The CDR3 coding sequence is TGTGCCACCTTGCCCGGGACTAGCGGGGCCACCTACAATGAGCAGTACTTC.